Described below is a single T cell receptor beta chain sequence and its context. The data were obtained in a study of blood T cell repertoires in COVID-19. TCRdb's copy holds only in-frame clones and misses some; the assay was immunoSEQ multiplex PCR. The sample has 150,000 to 200,000 clones; approximately 85% are singletons. The germline V gene has CDR1 SGHTA and CDR2 FQGNSA. J gave up 7 bases and V 5 bases, and 7 bases lay outside the gene matches. CDR3 length equals 15 residues. The sequencing sample was made of peripheral blood. This receptor was taken from a man in his sixties with acute or convalescent COVID-19. The V and J genes are TRBV7-2 and TRBJ2-2; 10 bases align to TRBD1. CDR3 in amino acids: CASSQRDRGLGELFF. As DNA, the CDR3 is TGTGCCAGCAGCCAACGGGACAGGGGCCTCGGGGAGCTGTTTTTT.